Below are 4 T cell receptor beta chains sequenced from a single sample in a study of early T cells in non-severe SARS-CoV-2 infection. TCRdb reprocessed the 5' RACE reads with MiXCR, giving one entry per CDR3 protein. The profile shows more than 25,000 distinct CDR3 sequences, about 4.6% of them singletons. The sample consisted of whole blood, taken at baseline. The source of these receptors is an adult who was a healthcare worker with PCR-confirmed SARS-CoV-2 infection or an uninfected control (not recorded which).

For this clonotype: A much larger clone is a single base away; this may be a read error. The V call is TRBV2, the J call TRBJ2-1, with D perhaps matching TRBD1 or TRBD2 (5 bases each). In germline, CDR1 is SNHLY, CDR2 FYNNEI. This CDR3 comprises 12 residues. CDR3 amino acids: CASRGDYNEQIF. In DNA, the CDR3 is TGTGCCAGCAGGGGGGATTACAATGAGCAGATCTTC.

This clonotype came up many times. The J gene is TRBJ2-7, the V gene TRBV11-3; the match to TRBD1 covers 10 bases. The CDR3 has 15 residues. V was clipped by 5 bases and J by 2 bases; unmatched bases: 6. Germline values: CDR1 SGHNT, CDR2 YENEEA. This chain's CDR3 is CASSEGTGDPYEQYF. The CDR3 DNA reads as TGTGCCAGCAGCGAAGGGACAGGGGATCCCTACGAGCAGTACTTC. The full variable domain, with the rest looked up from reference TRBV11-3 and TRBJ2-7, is EAGVVQSPRYKIIEKKQPVAFWCNPISGHNTLYWYLQNLGQGPELLIRYENEEAVDDSQLPKDRFSAERLKGVDSTLKIQPAELGDSAVYLCASSEGTGDPYEQYFGPGTRLTVT.

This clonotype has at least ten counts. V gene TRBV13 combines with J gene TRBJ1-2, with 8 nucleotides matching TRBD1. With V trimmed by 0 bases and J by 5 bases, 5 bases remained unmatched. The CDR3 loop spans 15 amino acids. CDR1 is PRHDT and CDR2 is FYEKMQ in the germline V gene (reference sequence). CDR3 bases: TGTGCCAGCAGCTTAGGCCTGCAGGGGGCTTATGGCTACACCTTC. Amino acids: CASSLGLQGAYGYTF.

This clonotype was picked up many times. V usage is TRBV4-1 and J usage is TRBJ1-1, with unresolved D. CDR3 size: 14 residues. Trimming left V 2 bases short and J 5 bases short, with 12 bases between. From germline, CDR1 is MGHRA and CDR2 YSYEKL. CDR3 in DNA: TGCGCCAGCAGCCAAATTAGGGAAGAGACTGAAGCTTTCTTT. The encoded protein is CASSQIREETEAFF.